Described below is a single T cell receptor beta chain sequence and its context. The clone's antigen remains unknown. Within one base of it there is no much larger clone, and no base qualities were kept. The data belong to a study of T cell responses to AZD1222 COVID-19 vaccine (dated by TCRdb to about 2021). About the investigation overall: TCR sequencing covered some 240 trial participants: 207 given two doses of AZD1222 and around 26 given two doses of MenACWY control vaccine. Enrollment into the trials was organized by age into subgroups of 18-55, 56-69 and 70-plus years, and those subgroups contained roughly 150, 30 and 60 TCR-sequenced participants, respectively.

The sample's time point label, in plain terms: about 28 days (+/-7) after the second vaccine dose. AZD1222 recipients whose second dose came at about 4 weeks and those whose second dose came at about 12 weeks were combined into one group, since spike-specific TCR depth and breadth did not differ between the two schedules. Vaccinee samples were obtained from the UK trials COV001 and COV002, which included a single-blind randomized controlled phase 2/3 trial of AZD1222 (ChAdOx1 nCoV-19) in healthy adults. For TCRbeta chain sequencing, PBMC samples were collected from trial participants at day 0 and at day 28 after the second dose. The CDR3 regions of human TCRbeta chains were analyzed by immunosequencing. Processing in the source paper ran as follows. TCRs in the repertoires were compared against a reference library of SARS-CoV-2-specific TCRs that had been generated with the MIRA antigen-specificity platform. Breadth was defined as the fraction of unique TCRs that were SARS-CoV-2-associated, and depth was defined as the fraction of total T cells that were SARS-CoV-2-associated. Using the MIRA data, each spike-specific TCR was mapped to the spike region that the TCR reacts to and placed in a CD4 or CD8 class. Log10-transformed breadth and depth values were compared by one-way ANOVA with Sidak's multiple comparisons tests. TCRdb re-hosts the immuneACCESS table, in-frame sequences only. Its copies lack some clones; in the studies checked, an unresolved V gene accounts for under half of them, and the cause for the rest is not known. V, J and clone size derive from that table, while D and trimming were established from the DNA sequence. For this sample the table gives 18,000 or so clones, of which under 90% were detected only once. The ten biggest clones cover roughly 8.7% of the sample.

The CDR3 holds 14 amino acids from the cysteine to the phenylalanine. Solely the CDR3 DNA is kept, with 42 bases framed from the first base. Trimming accounts for 4 bases at V and 6 bases at J, while the number of junction bases matched to no gene is 4. CDR1 SGHRS and CDR2 YFSETQ were looked up in the germline V gene. Findings and caveats that apply to the study as a whole: Only five or six AZD1222 recipients were SARS-CoV-2 seropositive at baseline, limiting conclusions about previously exposed vaccinees. The 56-69-year group was small, and its depth increase did not reach significance, likely because of low power. Vaccine-associated CD4 TCRs spanned the whole spike protein, with dominant responses in regions 160-218 and 743-854. Most participants were white British and females outnumbered males, and the authors suggested that clonal diversity may have been underestimated. Because no day 14 peak-response samples were available, repertoires were characterized only after the peak T cell response. After two AZD1222 doses, both the breadth and the depth of spike-specific TCRs were significantly higher than at day 0 and than in MenACWY recipients. Reportedly, close to half of the unique spike-specific TCRs recognized epitopes lying outside the regions that are mutated in the B.1.351 and B.1.1.7 variants.

This chain is built from TRBV5-1 and TRBJ2-2, with 9 central nucleotides matching TRBD1. The source is an adult who received the AZD1222 COVID-19 vaccine. Source: peripheral blood, taken 28 days after the second AZD1222 dose. The DNA reads as follows: TGCGCCAGCAGCCCGGACAGGGGCGCCGGGGAGCTGTTTTTT. This sequence encodes CASSPDRGAGELFF.